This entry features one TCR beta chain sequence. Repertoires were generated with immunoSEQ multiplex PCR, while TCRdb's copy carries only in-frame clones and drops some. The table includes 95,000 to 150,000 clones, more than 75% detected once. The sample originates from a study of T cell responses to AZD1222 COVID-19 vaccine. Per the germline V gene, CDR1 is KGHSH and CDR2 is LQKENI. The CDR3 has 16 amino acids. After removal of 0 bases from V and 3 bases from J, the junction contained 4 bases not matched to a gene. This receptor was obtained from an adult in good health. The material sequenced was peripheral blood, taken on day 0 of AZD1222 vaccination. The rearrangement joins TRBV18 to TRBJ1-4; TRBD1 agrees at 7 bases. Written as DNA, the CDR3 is TGTGCCAGCTCACCACCGGCCACAGGGGCTAATGAAAAACTGTTTTTT. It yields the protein CASSPPATGANEKLFF.